This TCR beta chain comes out of a study of cytomegalovirus exposure and HLA in healthy donors. The CDR3 length is 15 residues. Per the germline V gene, CDR1 is SQVTM and CDR2 is ANQGSEA. V lost 1 base, J lost 2 bases, and 6 bases stayed unmatched. Study-wide findings and caveats: In a later analysis, first-cohort TCR clusters were found to tend to co-occur in the 130 or so validation repertoires. A classifier reportedly called cytomegalovirus status with high sensitivity and specificity. In vitro testing confirmed three CMV-associated chains as specific for CMV antigens. TCR sequences were mostly rare, though some public TCRs occurred in many donors.

Assay used: immunoSEQ multiplex PCR; TCRdb lists only in-frame clones, some missing. The profile shows some 170,000 clones, over 85% of them singletons. On this clone itself: The antigen is not known.

V is TRBV29-1 and J is TRBJ2-7, with 9 bases aligning to TRBD1. The receptor comes from a woman between 18 and 30 years old in good health and CMV-seropositive. The sample consisted of PBMCs. The CDR3 is CSVEVPGTGPYEQYF. CDR3 sequence (DNA): TGCAGCGTTGAAGTCCCGGGGACAGGGCCCTACGAGCAGTACTTC.